This T cell receptor (beta chain) was sequenced in a study of cytomegalovirus exposure and HLA in healthy donors. Findings and caveats of the study: Most CMV-associated TCR beta chains were later found to appear HLA-restricted.

With 60 Vbeta and 13 Jbeta primers, the PCR was carried out. Profiling relied on immunoSEQ multiplex PCR, and the TCRdb table lists in-frame clones only, not all of them. This sample has some 140,000 clones, with approximately 69% found just once. In regard to this clone: Its antigen remains unknown.

The V gene end was trimmed by 6 bases and the J gene end by 6 bases; junction bases not matched to a gene: 5. The CDR3 length is 14 residues. From germline, CDR1 is SNHLY and CDR2 FYNNEI. The TCR originated in a young man in good health and CMV-seronegative. The material sequenced was PBMCs. The chain carries TRBV2 and TRBJ1-6; 7 bases match TRBD1. CDR3 loop: CASRRGPGNSPLHF. The CDR3 DNA follows: TGTGCCAGCAGGAGGGGGCCGGGTAATTCACCCCTCCACTTT.